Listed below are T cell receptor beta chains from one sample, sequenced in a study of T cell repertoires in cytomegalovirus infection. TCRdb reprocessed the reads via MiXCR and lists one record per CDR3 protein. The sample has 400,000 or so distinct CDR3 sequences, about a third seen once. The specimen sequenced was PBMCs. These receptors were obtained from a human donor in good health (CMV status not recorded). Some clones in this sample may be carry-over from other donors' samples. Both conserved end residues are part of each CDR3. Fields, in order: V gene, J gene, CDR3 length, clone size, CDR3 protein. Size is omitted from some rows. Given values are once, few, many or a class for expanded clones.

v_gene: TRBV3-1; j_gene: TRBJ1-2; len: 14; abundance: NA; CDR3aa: CASSLWTGGRGYTF
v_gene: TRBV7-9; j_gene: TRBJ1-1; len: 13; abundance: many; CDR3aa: CASSGTGRSEAFF
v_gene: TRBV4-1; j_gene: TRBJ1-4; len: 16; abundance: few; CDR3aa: CASSQRSADSNEKLFF
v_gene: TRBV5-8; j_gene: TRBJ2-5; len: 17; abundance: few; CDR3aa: CASSLPGTGYYQETQYF
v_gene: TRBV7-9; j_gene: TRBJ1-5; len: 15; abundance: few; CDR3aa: CASSSGGPQSQPQHF
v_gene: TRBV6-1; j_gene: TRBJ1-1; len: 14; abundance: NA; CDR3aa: CASRDMGFGTEAFF
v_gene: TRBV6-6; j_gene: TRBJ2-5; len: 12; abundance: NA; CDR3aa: CASRPGLKTQYF
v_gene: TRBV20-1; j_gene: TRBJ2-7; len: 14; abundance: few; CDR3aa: CSASDRENPYEQYF
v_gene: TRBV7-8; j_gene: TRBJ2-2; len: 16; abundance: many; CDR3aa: CASSLGGNPNTGELFF
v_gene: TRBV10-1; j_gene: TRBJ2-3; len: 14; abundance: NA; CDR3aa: CASSEDSSTDTQYF
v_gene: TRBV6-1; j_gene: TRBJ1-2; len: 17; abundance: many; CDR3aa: CASSVFGGGGPNYGYTF
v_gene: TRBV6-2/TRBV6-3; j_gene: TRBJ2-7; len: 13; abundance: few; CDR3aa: CASSGDTFYEQYF
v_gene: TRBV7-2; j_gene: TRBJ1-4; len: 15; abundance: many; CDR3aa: CASSSDRGNNEKLFF
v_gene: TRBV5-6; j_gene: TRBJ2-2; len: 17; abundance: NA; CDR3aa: CASSHIVRDTNTGELFF
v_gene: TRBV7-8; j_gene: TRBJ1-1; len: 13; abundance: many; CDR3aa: CASSPTGDTEAFF
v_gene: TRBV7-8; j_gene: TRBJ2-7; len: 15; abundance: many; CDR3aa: CASSWGQGGSYEQYF
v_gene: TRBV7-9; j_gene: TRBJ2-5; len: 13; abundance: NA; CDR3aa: CASRPGTEETQYF
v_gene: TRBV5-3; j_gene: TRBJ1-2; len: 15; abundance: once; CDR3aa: CASTPGGQAPNGYTF
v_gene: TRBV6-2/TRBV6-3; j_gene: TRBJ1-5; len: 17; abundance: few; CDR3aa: CASSYSEVRRPNQPQHF
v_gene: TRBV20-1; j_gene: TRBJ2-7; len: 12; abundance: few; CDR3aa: CSARALGLEQYF
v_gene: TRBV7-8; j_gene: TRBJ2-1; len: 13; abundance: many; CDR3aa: CASSLQIYNEQFF
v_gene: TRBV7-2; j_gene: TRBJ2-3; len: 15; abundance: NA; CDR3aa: CASTRGGGGPNTQYF
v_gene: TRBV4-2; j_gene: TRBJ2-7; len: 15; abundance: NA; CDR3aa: CASSPGLAGDYEQYF
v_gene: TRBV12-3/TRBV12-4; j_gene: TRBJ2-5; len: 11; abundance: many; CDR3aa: CASSLEETQYF
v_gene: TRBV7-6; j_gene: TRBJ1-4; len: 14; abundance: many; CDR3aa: CASSLGTGNEKLFF
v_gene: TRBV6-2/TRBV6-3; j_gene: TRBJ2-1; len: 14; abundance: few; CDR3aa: CASSYGAGVNEQFF
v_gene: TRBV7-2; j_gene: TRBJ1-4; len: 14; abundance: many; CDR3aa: CASSRYATNEKLFF
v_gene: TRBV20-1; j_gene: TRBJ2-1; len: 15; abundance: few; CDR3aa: CSASRLAGGSNEQFF
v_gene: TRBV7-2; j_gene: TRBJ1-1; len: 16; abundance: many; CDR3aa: CASSLGGTGINTEAFF
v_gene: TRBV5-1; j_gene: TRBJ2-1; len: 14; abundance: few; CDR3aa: CASSLPGATNEQFF
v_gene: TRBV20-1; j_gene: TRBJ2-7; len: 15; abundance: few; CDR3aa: CSARDGSGGKGEQYF
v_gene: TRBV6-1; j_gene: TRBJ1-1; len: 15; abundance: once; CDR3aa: CASSEGPGVNTEAFF
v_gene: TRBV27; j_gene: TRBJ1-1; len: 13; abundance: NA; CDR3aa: CASSFGERNEAFF
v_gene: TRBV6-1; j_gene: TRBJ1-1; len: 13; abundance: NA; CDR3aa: CASVKVPRDEAFF
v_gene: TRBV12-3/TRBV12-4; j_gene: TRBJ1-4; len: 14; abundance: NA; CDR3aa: CASSLVGSNETLFF
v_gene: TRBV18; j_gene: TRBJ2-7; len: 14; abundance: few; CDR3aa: CASSPSGADHEQYF
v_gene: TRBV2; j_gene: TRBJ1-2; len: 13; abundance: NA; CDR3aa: CASSEGRDYGYTF
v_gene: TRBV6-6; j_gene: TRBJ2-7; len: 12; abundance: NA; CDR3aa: CASFGEVYEQYF
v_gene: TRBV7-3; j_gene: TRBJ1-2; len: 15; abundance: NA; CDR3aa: CASSPDSLANYGYTF
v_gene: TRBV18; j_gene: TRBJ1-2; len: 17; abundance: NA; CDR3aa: CASSPLETGTKSYGYTF
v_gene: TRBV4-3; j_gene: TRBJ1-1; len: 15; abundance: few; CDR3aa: CASSQEDRVNTEAFF
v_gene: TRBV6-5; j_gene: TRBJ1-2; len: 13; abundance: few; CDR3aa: CASSQQGSYGYTF
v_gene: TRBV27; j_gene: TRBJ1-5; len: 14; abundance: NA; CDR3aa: CASSSARGSQPQHF
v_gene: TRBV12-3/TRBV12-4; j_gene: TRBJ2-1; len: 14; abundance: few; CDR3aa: CASSLGTIYNEQFF
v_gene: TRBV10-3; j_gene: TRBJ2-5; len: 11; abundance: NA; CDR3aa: CAIGMQETQYF
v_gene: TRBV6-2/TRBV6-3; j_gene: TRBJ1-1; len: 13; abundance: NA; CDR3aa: CASRDRGTSEAFF